These 22 T cell receptor beta chains originate from one sample sequenced in a study of T cells in Graves' hyperthyroidism and ophthalmopathy. RNA transcripts yielded amplified TCR beta CDR3 regions. The TCR CDR3 first-round RT-PCR relied on the HTBI primer set. Each CDR3 protein gets one entry after TCRdb re-called the multiplex PCR reads with MiXCR. The sample has 240,000 or so distinct CDR3 sequences, approximately 16% seen once. Sequences were obtained from blood. The origin of the receptors is a woman under 30 with Graves' ophthalmopathy.

This clonotype was detected ten times or more. The J gene is TRBJ2-7, the V gene TRBV2; weak D call: TRBD1 (6 bases). V shed 8 bases and J shed 3 bases, with 17 bases lying between them. Germline lookup yields CDR1 SNHLY and CDR2 FYNNEI. The CDR3 spans 14 residues. The CDR3 DNA sequence: TGTGCCAGCGTTGACAGGCAGAACAGCTACGAGCAGTACTTC. Its protein product is CASVDRQNSYEQYF.

This clonotype was counted ten times or more. The V call is TRBV7-9, the J call TRBJ2-3, with D possibly matching TRBD1 (6 bases). V was clipped by 4 bases and J by 4 bases, with 18 bases between them. The CDR3 sequence is 16 residues long. CDR1 is SEHNR, CDR2 FQNEAQ, per germline (reference sequence). The CDR3 sequence: CASSYAGEHWSDTQYF. The CDR3 DNA reads as TGTGCCAGCAGCTACGCAGGGGAGCATTGGTCAGATACGCAGTATTTT.

The chain carries TRBV27 and TRBJ1-1; 8 nucleotides agree with TRBD1. J gave up 1 base and V 6 bases, and 7 bases lay outside the gene matches. This CDR3 is 15 amino acids long. Germline V gene lookup returns CDR1 MNHEY and CDR2 SMNVEV (reference sequence). For the CDR3, the DNA is TGTGCCAGCAGCCCTCCCGGGACAGGGAACACTGAAGCTTTCTTT. Amino acids: CASSPPGTGNTEAFF.

The gene calls are TRBV12-3 or TRBV12-4 and TRBJ1-2; 7 positions match TRBD1. The length of the CDR3 is 12 residues. After removal of 5 bases from V and 9 bases from J, the junction contained 6 bases not matched to a gene. The CDR3 sequence is CASSPGTARYTF. In DNA, the CDR3 is TGTGCCAGCAGTCCCGGGACAGCTCGCTACACCTTC.

The table lists this clonotype with many counts. The rearrangement uses TRBV27 and TRBJ1-6; D is ambiguous. The CDR3 runs 12 residues. The V gene's germline CDR1 is MNHEY and CDR2 SMNVEV (reference sequence). Trimming took off 4 bases at V and 10 bases at J, with 8 bases between the two ends. CDR3 sequence: CASSSGSSPLHF. CDR3 sequence (DNA): TGTGCCAGCAGTTCGGGCAGCTCACCCCTCCACTTT.

This clonotype was observed at least ten times. The rearrangement uses TRBV3-1 and TRBJ1-1, with D possibly being TRBD1 (6 bases). This CDR3 is 15 amino acids long. From germline, CDR1 is LGHDT and CDR2 YNNKEL (reference sequence). Trimming stripped 0 bases from V and 4 bases from J, with 12 bases between. CDR3 protein: CASSQDYLQGTEAFF. CDR3 bases: TGTGCCAGCAGCCAAGACTATTTACAGGGCACTGAAGCTTTCTTT.

Remarks on this clonotype: Compared with germline, one end of the junction differs, possibly owing to a read error. This rearrangement joins TRBV6-1 to TRBJ2-1, with 8 bases lining up with TRBD2. The germline V gene has CDR1 MNHNS and CDR2 SASEGT. The CDR3 is 15 amino acids. CDR3 DNA sequence: TGTGCCAGCAGCCTAAGCGGGAGTTCCTACAGTGAGCAGTTCTTC. It is translated as CASSLSGSSYSEQFF.

This clonotype was picked up many times. J is TRBJ2-3 and V is TRBV11-3; possible D gene TRBD2, 6 bases. V was clipped by 1 base and J by 2 bases, with 10 bases between them. Germline V gene sequence: CDR1 SGHNT, CDR2 YENEEA. The length of the CDR3 is 15 residues. CDR3 DNA: TGTGCCAGCAGCTTAGGAGCGGGTGCCACAGATACGCAGTATTTT. Protein: CASSLGAGATDTQYF.

The genes are TRBV6-1 and TRBJ1-6; 8 bases map to TRBD1. The length of the CDR3 is 14 residues. The germline V gene has CDR1 MNHNS and CDR2 SASEGT. J lost 7 bases, V lost 5 bases, and 4 bases had no gene match. CDR3 region: CASSYGTGNSPLHF. Here the CDR3 DNA reads TGTGCCAGCAGTTACGGGACAGGCAATTCACCCCTCCACTTT.

This clonotype was counted many times. The chain links TRBV24-1 to TRBJ2-3; 8 bases are shared with TRBD1. Germline CDR1 KGHDR, CDR2 SFDVKD. CDR3 length: 16 amino acids. V dropped 2 bases and J dropped 3; count of bases not matched to a gene: 6. CDR3 DNA: TGTGCCACCAGTGATTCGGCCAGACAGGGGACAGATACGCAGTATTTT. Protein: CATSDSARQGTDTQYF.

This clonotype was detected ten times or more. V and J are TRBV7-9 and TRBJ2-1, with D perhaps matching TRBD1 or TRBD2 (5 bases each). This CDR3 comprises 16 residues. V lost 2 bases and J lost 0, with 11 bases in between. Per germline, CDR1 SEHNR and CDR2 FQNEAQ (reference sequence). The CDR3 nucleotides read TGTGCCAGCAGCTTAATCGAGGGGCGCTCCTACAATGAGCAGTTCTTC. Its translation is CASSLIEGRSYNEQFF.

This clonotype was counted many times. The rearrangement links TRBV4-2 to TRBJ1-1, with 11 bases matching TRBD1. The germline V gene has CDR1 LGHNA and CDR2 YNFKEQ. CDR3 size: 18 residues. V lost 3 bases, J lost 4 bases, and 13 bases stayed unmatched. The CDR3, as DNA: TGTGCCAGCAGCCAGGCTGCCGGGACAGGGGGTCTTCGCACTGAAGCTTTCTTT. It encodes CASSQAAGTGGLRTEAFF.

The V call is TRBV6-1, the J call TRBJ2-7, with D hard to call. The V end was cut by 4 bases, the J end by 5 bases, with 9 bases between. The germline gives CDR1 MNHNS, CDR2 SASEGT. The CDR3 totals 12 residues. CDR3 sequence: CASSGYRHEQYF. The CDR3 DNA follows: TGTGCCAGCAGTGGGTATCGGCACGAGCAGTACTTC.

This clonotype has only one observation. The chain recombines TRBV5-6 with TRBJ2-7, with 12 bases identical to TRBD1. The V gene end was trimmed by 4 bases and the J gene end by 0 bases; junction bases not matched to a gene: 8. Per the germline V gene, CDR1 is SGHDT and CDR2 is YYEEEE. The CDR3 runs 17 residues. This chain's CDR3 is CASSPGTGGLRSYEQYF. The DNA for the CDR3 is TGTGCCAGCAGCCCCGGGACAGGGGGCCTACGCTCCTACGAGCAGTACTTC.

This clonotype appeared many times. J is TRBJ1-1 and V is TRBV18; D gene unclear. CDR1 is KGHSH and CDR2 is LQKENI in the germline V gene. The V end lost 5 bases, the J end lost 3 bases, and 10 bases lay between the germline ends. The CDR3 has 13 amino acids. CDR3 DNA: TGTGCCAGCTCATCGGCCTTATACACTGAAGCTTTCTTT. Protein sequence: CASSSALYTEAFF. Supplemented by reference TRBV18 and TRBJ1-1, the full variable domain reads NAGVMQNPRHLVRRRGQEARLRCSPMKGHSHVYWYRQLPEEGLKFMVYLQKENIIDESGMPKERFSAEFPKEGPSILRIQQVVRGDSAAYFCASSSALYTEAFFGQGTRLTVV.

The chain combines TRBV11-1 with TRBJ2-3; 12 bases agree with TRBD2. With 6 bases clipped from V and 4 bases from J, the junction kept 8 bases outside the gene matches. The CDR3 is made up of 16 amino acids. Germline-derived CDR1 and CDR2 are SGHAT and FQDESV (reference sequence). DNA for the CDR3: TGTGCCAGCAGTCACGAGCTAGCGGGAGGGCCAGATACGCAGTATTTT. This translates into CASSHELAGGPDTQYF.

This clonotype was seen repeatedly, ten times or more. The V gene is TRBV18, the J gene TRBJ1-2; 8 bases are shared with TRBD1. The CDR3 consists of 13 residues. Germline CDR1 reads KGHSH; CDR2 reads LQKENI. Unmatched junction bases numbered 1, after V lost 3 bases and J lost 4 bases. This CDR3 reads CASSPDRAYGYTF. As DNA, the CDR3 is TGTGCCAGCTCACCGGACAGGGCCTATGGCTACACCTTC.

The chain links TRBV4-3 to TRBJ2-3; the match to TRBD2 covers 10 bases. Germline-derived CDR1 and CDR2 are LGHNA and YSLEER. The CDR3 length is 16 residues. V lost 0 bases and J lost 6; bases outside the gene matches: 6. CDR3 sequence: CASSQEALAGWDTQYF. CDR3 in DNA: TGCGCCAGCAGCCAAGAAGCACTAGCGGGGTGGGATACGCAGTATTTT.

This chain joins TRBV19 and TRBJ1-3; D is possibly TRBD1 (6 bases). Trimming took 5 bases from V and 0 from J, leaving 11 bases between them. The CDR3 is made up of 15 amino acids. Looked up from germline, CDR1 is LNHDA and CDR2 is SQIVND (reference sequence). CDR3 DNA sequence: TGTGCCAGTAGTTGGGGGACAAACTCTGGAAACACCATATATTTT. Amino acids: CASSWGTNSGNTIYF. The full variable domain, rest sourced from reference TRBV19 and TRBJ1-3, is DGGITQSPKYLFRKEGQNVTLSCEQNLNHDAMYWYRQDPGQGLRLIYYSQIVNDFQKGDIAEGYSVSREKKESFPLTVTSAQKNPTAFYLCASSWGTNSGNTIYFGEGSWLTVV.

The chain has TRBV30 and TRBJ1-1; 9 nucleotides align to TRBD1. The germline CDR1 and CDR2 sequences are GTSNPN and SVGIG (reference sequence). V was pared by 5 bases and J by 5 bases, with 3 bases of the junction left unmatched. CDR3 length: 12 amino acids. In DNA, the CDR3 is TGTGCCTGGGACAGGGGGGGGACTGAAGCTTTCTTT. Its translation: CAWDRGGTEAFF.

The V gene is TRBV28, the J gene TRBJ2-1; no definite D call. The CDR3 totals 11 residues. Germline V CDR1 and CDR2: MDHEN, SYDVKM. Trimming pared 6 bases from V and 9 bases from J, leaving 9 bases between. In DNA form, the CDR3 reads TGTGCCAGCAGGGTCCCGGGTGAGCAGTTCTTC. Amino acids: CASRVPGEQFF.

V usage is TRBV4-1 and J usage is TRBJ1-1; TRBD1 is a possible D gene (5 bases). The V end was cut by 0 bases, the J end by 0 bases, with 11 bases between. The CDR3 contains 16 residues. CDR1 is MGHRA, CDR2 YSYEKL, per germline. This CDR3 reads CASSQDGAGLNTEAFF. As DNA, the CDR3 is TGCGCCAGCAGCCAAGATGGGGCAGGGCTGAACACTGAAGCTTTCTTT.